This TCR beta chain stems from a study of blood T cell repertoires in COVID-19. In the study overall: Material from acute and convalescent COVID-19 was sourced from the United States, Italy and Spain. T cells, B-cell-depleted T cells, or PBMCs supplied cDNA or gDNA.

Original handling: The authors estimated nucleated cell counts from reference gene primer amplification. Method: immunoSEQ multiplex PCR; TCRdb's copy keeps in-frame clones and lacks some. V and J calls and clone size follow that table, whereas D and trimming were derived from the DNA. This sample has 250,000 or so clones; roughly nine tenths occur once, and the top ten carry approximately 6.2%. The CDR3 is made up of 11 amino acids. The V and J ends lost 3 bases and 3 bases respectively, with 3 bases between them. The germline V gene has CDR1 MDHEN and CDR2 SYDVKM. The chain uses TRBV28 and TRBJ2-7; D remains unclear. This receptor was identified in a man aged 60-69 years with acute or convalescent COVID-19. The sample comprised peripheral blood. CDR3: CASSFYYEQYF. CDR3 in DNA: TGTGCCAGCAGTTTTTACTACGAGCAGTACTTC.